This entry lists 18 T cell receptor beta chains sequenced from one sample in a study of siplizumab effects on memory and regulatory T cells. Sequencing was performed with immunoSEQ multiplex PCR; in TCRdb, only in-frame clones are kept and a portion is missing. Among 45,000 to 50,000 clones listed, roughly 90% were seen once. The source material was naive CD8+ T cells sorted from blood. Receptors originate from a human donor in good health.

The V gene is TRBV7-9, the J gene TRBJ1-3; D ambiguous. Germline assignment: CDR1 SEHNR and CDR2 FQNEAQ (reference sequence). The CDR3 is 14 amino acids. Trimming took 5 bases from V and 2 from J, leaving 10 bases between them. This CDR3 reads CASSPVTAGNTIYF. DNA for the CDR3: TGTGCCAGCAGCCCGGTGACGGCTGGAAACACCATATATTTT.

CDR3 DNA: TGTGCCAGCTGGGAGGCAGGGACCTACAATGAGCAGTTCTTC. It specifies CASWEAGTYNEQFF. The chain employs TRBV19 and TRBJ2-1; TRBD2 might be the D (6 bases). Germline V lookup: CDR1 LNHDA, CDR2 SQIVND (reference sequence). V dropped 9 bases and J dropped 2 bases, with 14 bases sitting between them. CDR3 length equals 14 residues.

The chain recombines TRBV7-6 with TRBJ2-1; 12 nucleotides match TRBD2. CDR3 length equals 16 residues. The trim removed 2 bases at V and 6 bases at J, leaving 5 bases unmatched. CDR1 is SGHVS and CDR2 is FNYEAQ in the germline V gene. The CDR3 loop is CASSLWLAGGSNEQFF. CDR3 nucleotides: TGTGCCAGCAGCTTATGGCTAGCGGGGGGGAGCAATGAGCAGTTCTTC.

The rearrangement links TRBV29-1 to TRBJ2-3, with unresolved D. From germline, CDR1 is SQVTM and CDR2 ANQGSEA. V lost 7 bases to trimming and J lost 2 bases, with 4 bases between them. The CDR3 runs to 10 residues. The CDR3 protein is CSGYTDTQYF. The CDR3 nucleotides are TGCAGCGGTTACACAGATACGCAGTATTTT.

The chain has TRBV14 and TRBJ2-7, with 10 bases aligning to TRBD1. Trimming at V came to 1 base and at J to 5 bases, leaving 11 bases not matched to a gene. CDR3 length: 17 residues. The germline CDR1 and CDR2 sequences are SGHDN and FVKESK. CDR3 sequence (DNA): TGTGCCAGCAGCCAAGTATACAGCGGGACAGGGGTGCACGAGCAGTACTTC. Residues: CASSQVYSGTGVHEQYF.

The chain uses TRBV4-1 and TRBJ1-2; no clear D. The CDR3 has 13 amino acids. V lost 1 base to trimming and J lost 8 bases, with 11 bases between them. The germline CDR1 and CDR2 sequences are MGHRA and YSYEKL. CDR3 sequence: CASSQGVAGGYTF. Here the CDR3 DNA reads TGCGCCAGCAGCCAAGGTGTTGCGGGGGGCTACACCTTC.

The CDR3 loop reads CASSSPTHLDGYTF. The DNA for the CDR3 is TGTGCCAGCAGCTCGCCCACTCACTTGGATGGCTACACCTTC. The chain has TRBV13 and TRBJ1-2, with D unresolved. Looked up from germline, CDR1 is PRHDT and CDR2 is FYEKMQ (reference sequence). V was cut by 4 bases and J by 6 bases, with 15 bases left in between. The CDR3 is 14 amino acids.

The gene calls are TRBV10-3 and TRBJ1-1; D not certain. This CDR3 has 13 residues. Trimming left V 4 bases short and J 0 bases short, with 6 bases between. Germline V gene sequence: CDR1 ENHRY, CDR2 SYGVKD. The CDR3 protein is CAISAVMNTEAFF. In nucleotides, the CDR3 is TGTGCCATCAGTGCCGTGATGAACACTGAAGCTTTCTTT.

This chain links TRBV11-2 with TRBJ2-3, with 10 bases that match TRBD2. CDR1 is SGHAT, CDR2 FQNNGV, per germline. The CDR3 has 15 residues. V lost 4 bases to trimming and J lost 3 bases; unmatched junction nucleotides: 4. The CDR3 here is CASSSGLADTDTQYF. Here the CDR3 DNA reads TGTGCCAGCAGCTCCGGACTAGCGGATACAGATACGCAGTATTTT.

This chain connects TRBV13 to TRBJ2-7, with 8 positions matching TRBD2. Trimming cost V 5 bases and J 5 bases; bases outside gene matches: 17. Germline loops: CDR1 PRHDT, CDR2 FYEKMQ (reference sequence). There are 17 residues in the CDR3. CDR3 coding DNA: TGTGCCAGCAGCCTTACCCTTAATGCGGGAGGCGAGGACGAGCAGTACTTC. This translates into CASSLTLNAGGEDEQYF.

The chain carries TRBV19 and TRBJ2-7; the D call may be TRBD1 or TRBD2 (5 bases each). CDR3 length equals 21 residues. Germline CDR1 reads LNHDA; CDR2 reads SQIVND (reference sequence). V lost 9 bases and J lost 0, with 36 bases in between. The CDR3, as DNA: TGTGCCAGCTATTTGGGGGTCACTCCCAAGGGGAGATACGCGAGCTCCTACGAGCAGTACTTC. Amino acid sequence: CASYLGVTPKGRYASSYEQYF.

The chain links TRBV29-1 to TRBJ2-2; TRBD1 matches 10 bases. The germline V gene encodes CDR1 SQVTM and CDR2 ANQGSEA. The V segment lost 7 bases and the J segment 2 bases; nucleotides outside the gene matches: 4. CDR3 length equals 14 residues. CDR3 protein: CSGGTGDNTGELFF. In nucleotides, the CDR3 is TGCAGCGGGGGGACAGGGGATAACACCGGGGAGCTGTTTTTT.

This chain's CDR3 is CASSHGTAYEQYF. CDR3 in DNA: TGTGCCAGTAGTCACGGGACAGCCTACGAGCAGTACTTC. The rearrangement joins TRBV19 to TRBJ2-7; 7 bases match TRBD1. The germline V gene encodes CDR1 LNHDA and CDR2 SQIVND (reference sequence). This CDR3 is 13 amino acids long. J was trimmed by 2 bases and V by 5 bases; bases with no gene match: 3.

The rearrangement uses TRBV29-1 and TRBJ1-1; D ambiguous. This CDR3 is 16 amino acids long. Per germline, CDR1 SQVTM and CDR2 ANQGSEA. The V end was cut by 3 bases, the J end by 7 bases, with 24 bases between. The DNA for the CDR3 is TGCAGCGTTGAGCTGGAAGACACGGGAAATCTTAATGAAGCTTTCTTT. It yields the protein CSVELEDTGNLNEAFF.

The CDR3 nucleotides are TGTGCCAGCAGTTACGCCGGGAGTCTACACACAGATACGCAGTATTTT. As protein: CASSYAGSLHTDTQYF. This chain joins TRBV6-6 and TRBJ2-3, with a tentative D call TRBD2 (6 bases). Germline CDR1 is MNHNY and CDR2 is SVGAGI (reference sequence). V lost 2 bases and J 2 bases, leaving 14 bases between the germline ends. The CDR3 has 16 amino acids.

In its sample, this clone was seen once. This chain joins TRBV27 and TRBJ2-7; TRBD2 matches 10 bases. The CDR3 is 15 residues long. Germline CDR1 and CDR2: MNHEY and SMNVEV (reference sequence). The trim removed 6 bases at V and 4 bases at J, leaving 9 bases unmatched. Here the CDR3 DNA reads TGTGCCAGCAGGCTAGCGGGAGTCTCTATTTACGAGCAGTACTTC. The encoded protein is CASRLAGVSIYEQYF.

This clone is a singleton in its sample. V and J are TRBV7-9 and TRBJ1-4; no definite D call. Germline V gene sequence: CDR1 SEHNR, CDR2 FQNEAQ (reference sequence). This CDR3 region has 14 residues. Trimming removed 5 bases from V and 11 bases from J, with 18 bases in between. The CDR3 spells CASSQVKFPEKLFF. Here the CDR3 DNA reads TGTGCCAGCAGCCAAGTCAAGTTTCCGGAGAAACTGTTTTTT.

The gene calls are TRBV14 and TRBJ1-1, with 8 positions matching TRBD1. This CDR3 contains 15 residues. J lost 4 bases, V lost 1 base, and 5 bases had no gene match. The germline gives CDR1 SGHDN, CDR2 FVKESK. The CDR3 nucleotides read TGTGCCAGCAGCCAAGCCCCTACAGGGGGCACTGAAGCTTTCTTT. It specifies CASSQAPTGGTEAFF.